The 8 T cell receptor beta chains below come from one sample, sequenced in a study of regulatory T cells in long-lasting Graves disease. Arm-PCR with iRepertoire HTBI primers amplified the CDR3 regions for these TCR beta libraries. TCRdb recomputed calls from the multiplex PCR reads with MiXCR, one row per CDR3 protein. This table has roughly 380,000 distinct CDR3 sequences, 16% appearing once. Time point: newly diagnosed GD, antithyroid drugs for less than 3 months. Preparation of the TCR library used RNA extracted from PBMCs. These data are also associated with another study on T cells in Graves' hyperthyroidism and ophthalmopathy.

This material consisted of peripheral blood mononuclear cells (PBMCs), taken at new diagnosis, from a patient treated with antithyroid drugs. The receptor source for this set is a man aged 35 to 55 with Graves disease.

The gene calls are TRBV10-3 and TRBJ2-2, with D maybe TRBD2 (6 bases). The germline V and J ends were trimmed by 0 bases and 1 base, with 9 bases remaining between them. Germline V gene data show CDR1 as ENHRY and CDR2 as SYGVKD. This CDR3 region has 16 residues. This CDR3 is CAISESGTLNTGELFF. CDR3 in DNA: TGTGCCATCAGTGAGTCCGGGACTTTGAACACCGGGGAGCTGTTTTTT.

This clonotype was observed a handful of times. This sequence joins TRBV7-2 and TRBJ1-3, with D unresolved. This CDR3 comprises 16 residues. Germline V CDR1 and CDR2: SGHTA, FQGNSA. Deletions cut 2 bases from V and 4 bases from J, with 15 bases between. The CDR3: CASSLFLLSNGNTIYF. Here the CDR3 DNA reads TGTGCCAGCAGCTTATTTCTCCTCTCTAACGGAAACACCATATATTTT.

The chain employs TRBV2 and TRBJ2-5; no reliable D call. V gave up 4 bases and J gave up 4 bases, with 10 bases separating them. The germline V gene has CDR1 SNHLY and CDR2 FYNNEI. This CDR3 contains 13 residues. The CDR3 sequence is CASSGIGVETQYF. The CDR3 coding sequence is TGTGCCAGCAGTGGGATTGGCGTAGAGACCCAGTACTTC.

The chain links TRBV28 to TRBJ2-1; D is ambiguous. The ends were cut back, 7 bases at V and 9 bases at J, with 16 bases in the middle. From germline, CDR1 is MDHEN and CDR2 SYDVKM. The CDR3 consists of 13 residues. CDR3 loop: CASKRTGMLEQFF. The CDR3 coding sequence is TGTGCCAGCAAGAGGACGGGCATGCTTGAGCAGTTCTTC.

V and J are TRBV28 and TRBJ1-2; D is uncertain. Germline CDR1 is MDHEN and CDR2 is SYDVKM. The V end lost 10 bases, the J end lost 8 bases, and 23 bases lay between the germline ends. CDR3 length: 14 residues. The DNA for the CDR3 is TGTGCCACCCAGTTCCCGGCAGCCCTGTGGGGCTACACCTTC. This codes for CATQFPAALWGYTF.

CDR3 loop: CASSQADATNEKLFF. CDR3 nucleotides: TGCGCCAGCAGCCAGGCTGACGCAACTAATGAAAAACTGTTTTTT. This rearrangement joins TRBV4-1 to TRBJ1-4, with D hard to call. The ends were cut back, 3 bases at V and 0 bases at J, with 8 bases in the middle. This CDR3 comprises 15 residues. Germline-derived CDR1 and CDR2 are MGHRA and YSYEKL.

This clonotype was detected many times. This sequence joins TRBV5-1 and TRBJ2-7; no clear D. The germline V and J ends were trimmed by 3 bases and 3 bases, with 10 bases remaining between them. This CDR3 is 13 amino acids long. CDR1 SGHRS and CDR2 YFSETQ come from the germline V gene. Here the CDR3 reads CASSSPNYYEQYF. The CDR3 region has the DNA TGCGCCAGCAGCTCCCCCAACTACTACGAGCAGTACTTC.

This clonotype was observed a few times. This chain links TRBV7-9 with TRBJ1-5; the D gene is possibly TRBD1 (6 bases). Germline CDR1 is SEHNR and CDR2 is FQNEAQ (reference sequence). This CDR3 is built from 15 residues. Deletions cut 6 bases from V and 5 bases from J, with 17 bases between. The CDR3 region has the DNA TGTGCCAGCAGTCCAACAGGGAGTTTAGATCAGCCCCAGCATTTT. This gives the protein CASSPTGSLDQPQHF.